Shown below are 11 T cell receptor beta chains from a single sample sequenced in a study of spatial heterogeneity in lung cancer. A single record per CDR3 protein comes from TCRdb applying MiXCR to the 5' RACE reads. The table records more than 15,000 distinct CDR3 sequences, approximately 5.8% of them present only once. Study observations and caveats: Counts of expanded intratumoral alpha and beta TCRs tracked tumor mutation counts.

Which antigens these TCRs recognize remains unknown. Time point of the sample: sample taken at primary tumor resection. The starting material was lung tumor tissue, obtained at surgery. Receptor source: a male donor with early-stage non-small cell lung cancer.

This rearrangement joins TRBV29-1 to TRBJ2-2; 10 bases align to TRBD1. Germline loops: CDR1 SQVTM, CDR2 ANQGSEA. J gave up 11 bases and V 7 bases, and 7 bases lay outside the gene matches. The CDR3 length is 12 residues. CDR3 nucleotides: TGCAGCGCGGGACAGGGGATGGGCGAGCTGTTTTTT. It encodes CSAGQGMGELFF.

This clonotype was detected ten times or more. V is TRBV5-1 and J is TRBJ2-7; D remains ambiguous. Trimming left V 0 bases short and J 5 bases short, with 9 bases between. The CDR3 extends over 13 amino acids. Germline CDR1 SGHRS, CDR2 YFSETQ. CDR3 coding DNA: TGCGCCAGCAGCTTGGCCCGCGAGGACGAGCAGTACTTC. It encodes CASSLAREDEQYF.

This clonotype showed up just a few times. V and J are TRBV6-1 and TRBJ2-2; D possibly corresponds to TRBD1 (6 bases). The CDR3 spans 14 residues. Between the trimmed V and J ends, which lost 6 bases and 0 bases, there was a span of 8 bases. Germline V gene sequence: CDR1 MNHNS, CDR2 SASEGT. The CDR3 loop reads CASSRGSNTGELFF. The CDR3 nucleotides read TGTGCCAGCAGCAGGGGCTCGAACACCGGGGAGCTGTTTTTT.

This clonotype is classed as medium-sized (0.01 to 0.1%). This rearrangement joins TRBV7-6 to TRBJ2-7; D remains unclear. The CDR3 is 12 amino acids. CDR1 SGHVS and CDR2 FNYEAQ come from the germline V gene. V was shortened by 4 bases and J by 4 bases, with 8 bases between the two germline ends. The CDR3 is CASSSDGYEQYF. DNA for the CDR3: TGTGCCAGCAGCTCGGACGGTTACGAGCAGTACTTC.

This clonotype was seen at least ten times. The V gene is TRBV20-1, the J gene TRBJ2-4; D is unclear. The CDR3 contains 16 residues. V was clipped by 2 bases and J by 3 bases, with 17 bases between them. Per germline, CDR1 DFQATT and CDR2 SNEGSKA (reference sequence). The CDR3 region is CSARSSLMRGKNIQYF. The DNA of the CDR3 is TGCAGTGCTAGATCCAGTCTCATGCGCGGCAAAAACATTCAGTACTTC.

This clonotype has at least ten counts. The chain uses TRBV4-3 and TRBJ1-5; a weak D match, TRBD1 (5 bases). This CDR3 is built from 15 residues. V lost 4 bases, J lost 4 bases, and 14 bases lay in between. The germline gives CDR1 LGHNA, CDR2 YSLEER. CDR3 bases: TGCGCCAGCAGCCTATCGGACGGGGCTAATCAGCCCCAGCATTTT. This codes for CASSLSDGANQPQHF.

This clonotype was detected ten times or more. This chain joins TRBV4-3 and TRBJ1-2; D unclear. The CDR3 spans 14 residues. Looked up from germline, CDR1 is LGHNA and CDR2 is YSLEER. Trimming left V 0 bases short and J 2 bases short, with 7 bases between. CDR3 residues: CASSQDLVNYGYTF. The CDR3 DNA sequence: TGCGCCAGCAGCCAAGATCTGGTCAACTATGGCTACACCTTC.

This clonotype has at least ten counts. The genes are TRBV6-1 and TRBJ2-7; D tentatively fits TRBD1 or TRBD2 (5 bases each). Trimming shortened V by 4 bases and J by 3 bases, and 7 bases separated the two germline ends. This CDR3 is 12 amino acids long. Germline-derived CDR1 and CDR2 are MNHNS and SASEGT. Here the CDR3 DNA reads TGTGCCAGCAGTGGGGACCTCTACGAGCAGTACTTC. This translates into CASSGDLYEQYF.

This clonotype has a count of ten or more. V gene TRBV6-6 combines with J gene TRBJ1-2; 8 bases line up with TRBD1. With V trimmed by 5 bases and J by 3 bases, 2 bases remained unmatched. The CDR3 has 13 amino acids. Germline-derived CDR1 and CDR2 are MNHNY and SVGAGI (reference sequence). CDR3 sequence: CASSPTGDYGYTF. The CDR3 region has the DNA TGTGCCAGCAGTCCGACAGGGGACTATGGCTACACCTTC.

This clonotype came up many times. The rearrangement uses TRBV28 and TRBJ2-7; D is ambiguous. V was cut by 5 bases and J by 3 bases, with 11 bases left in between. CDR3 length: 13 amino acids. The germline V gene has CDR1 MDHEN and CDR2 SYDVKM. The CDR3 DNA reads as TGTGCCAGCAGTCGAGGAAGGGTCTACGAGCAGTACTTC. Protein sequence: CASSRGRVYEQYF.

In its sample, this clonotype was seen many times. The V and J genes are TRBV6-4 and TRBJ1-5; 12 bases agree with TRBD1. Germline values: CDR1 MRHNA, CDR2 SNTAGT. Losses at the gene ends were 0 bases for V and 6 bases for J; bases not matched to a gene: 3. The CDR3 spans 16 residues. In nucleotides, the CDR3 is TGTGCCAGCAGTGACTCCGGGACAGGGGGCTTTCAGCCCCAGCATTTT. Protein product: CASSDSGTGGFQPQHF.